The TCR beta chain described here comes from a study of cytomegalovirus exposure and HLA in healthy donors. V lost 3 bases and J 4 bases, leaving 12 bases between the germline ends. The CDR3 runs 14 residues. Germline V gene data show CDR1 as SGHAT and CDR2 as FQNNGV. PCR was performed using 60 Vbeta and 13 Jbeta primers. Produced via immunoSEQ multiplex PCR; TCRdb's table is partial and in-frame only. The profile shows about 140,000 clones, approximately 82% of them singletons. V gene TRBV11-2 combines with J gene TRBJ1-1; D is possibly TRBD1 (6 bases). This TCR was sampled from a woman aged 40 to 50 in good health and CMV-seronegative. Sequenced: PBMCs. CDR3 amino acids: CASSFTGFSTEAFF. The CDR3 DNA sequence: TGTGCCAGCAGCTTTACAGGGTTCTCCACTGAAGCTTTCTTT.